This T cell receptor beta chain was captured in a study of graft-versus-host responses after intestinal transplantation. The overall study: Multivisceral, liver-intestinal, or isolated intestinal grafts went to recipients. Tacrolimus plus steroids were given to all recipients for approximately three years, preceded by anti-thymocyte globulin induction.

This CDR3 comprises 13 residues. Germline assignment: CDR1 SGHVS and CDR2 FNYEAQ. V gave up 6 bases and J gave up 8 bases, with 13 bases separating them. The data were produced by immunoSEQ multiplex PCR, yet TCRdb's version contains in-frame clones alone and is incomplete. The table records roughly 18,000 clones, approximately 95% of them present only once. The chain has TRBV7-6 and TRBJ1-4; D unresolved. The material sequenced was PBMCs, taken 23 days after intestinal transplant. The TCR originated in a human patient who received an intestinal transplant, so some T cells may come from the graft donor. DNA of the CDR3: TGTGCCAGCAGTCGTAACGGGTTGGAAAAACTGTTTTTT. Translated, it gives CASSRNGLEKLFF.